The clone carrying this T cell receptor (beta chain) appeared a few times. The authors' processing: Reference gene primer amplification in the assay estimated nucleated cell counts. Profiling relied on immunoSEQ multiplex PCR, and the TCRdb table lists in-frame clones only, not all of them. V and J calls and clone size come straight from that table; D and trimming were deduced from the DNA. The table has about 39,000 clones, 70% to 90% seen once; the top ten hold approximately 11%. The data were taken from a study of blood T cell repertoires in COVID-19. At the level of the study: Collection of acute and convalescent COVID-19 samples took place in the United States, Italy and Spain. The analysed material was cDNA or gDNA that came from T cells, B-cell-depleted T cells, or PBMCs.

Germline V gene data show CDR1 as SGHAT and CDR2 as FQDESV (reference sequence). This CDR3 has 14 amino acids. V was trimmed by 2 bases and J by 5 bases, leaving 12 bases between them. The clonotype was recovered from a man between 60 and 75 years old in a cohort sampled during active COVID-19. What was sequenced was peripheral blood. The chain combines TRBV11-1 with TRBJ2-5, with a possible D match to TRBD1 (6 bases). The DNA of the CDR3 is TGTGCCAGCAGCTTATACCAGGGGATGGAGACCCAGTACTTC. It codes for CASSLYQGMETQYF.